What follows is one T cell receptor beta chain and its context. What antigen it recognizes has not been identified. The record has no base qualities; no much larger clone is one base away. The sample is drawn from a study of OX40 agonist ivuxolimab in advanced cancers. Some background on the complete study: Ivuxolimab, which targeted the costimulatory receptor OX40 (CD134), was an agonistic, fully human IgG2 monoclonal antibody. Intravenous ivuxolimab was administered to patients every 2 weeks at six dose levels: 0.01, 0.1, 0.3, 1.5, 3 and 10 mg/kg. The purpose of peripheral TCRbeta sequencing was to test whether ivuxolimab changed TCR sequence diversity and led to clonal T-cell expansion. In the dose-escalation cohort, 82.7% of patients were male, and the mean age was approximately 60 years, with a range of 23 to 79. Partial responses occurred in three dose-escalation patients: two with cutaneous melanoma and one with hepatocellular carcinoma. Among the 52 dose-escalation patients, 19 had hepatocellular carcinoma, some 15 melanoma, 9 renal cell carcinoma and 9 head and neck cancer. The monotherapy dose-escalation portion (N of about 49 patients) of the phase I ivuxolimab trial is reported in the paper. Patients were allowed to have had prior anti-PD-1, anti-PD-L1 or anti-CTLA-4 therapy, and approximately 40% of the dose-escalation patients had been treated with checkpoint inhibitors.

Study-level results and caveats: After ivuxolimab, CD8+ T cells had more expanded clones than CD4+ T cells on average. In partial responders in the 0.1-3.0 mg/kg groups, normalized peripheral clonal expansion was found to be among the lowest, especially among CD8+ T cells. Antigen specificity was not determined for the clonally expanded peripheral T cells. Clonal expansion of both CD4+ and CD8+ blood T cells was observed from baseline to week 6 at doses 0.1 to 3.0 mg/kg. Low levels of normalized T-cell clonal expansion were also seen in some patients who did not respond.

The trial excluded patients who had a history of autoimmune disease or who were on systemic immunosuppression. In every dose cohort, peripheral blood was drawn for TCR sequencing at baseline, cycle 4 day 1, and cycle 7 day 1. Samples came from an open-label, multicenter, first-in-human phase I dose-escalation trial of ivuxolimab. Adults with locally advanced or metastatic melanoma, renal cell carcinoma, hepatocellular carcinoma or head and neck squamous cell carcinoma were enrolled in the trial. CD4+ and CD8+ T cells were sorted separately from peripheral blood before TCR sequencing. Cut back by 7 bases and 4 bases, the V and J ends lie 18 bases apart. CDR1 and CDR2, per the germline V gene, are SGHRS and YFSETQ. From cysteine to phenylalanine, the CDR3 is 15 amino acids long. Just CDR3 DNA is preserved here, 45 bases in frame from base 1. Genomic DNA was extracted from sorted cells for sequencing of the TCRbeta CDR3 region. The immunoSEQ Assay was used to sequence the TCRbeta CDR3 regions. The table was pulled from immuneACCESS by TCRdb, which kept in-frame rearrangements only. Such tables lose some clones; where checked, under half of the loss comes from unresolved V genes, and the rest has no known cause. This sample holds tens of thousands of clones; 70% to 90% were observed only once. Approximately 0.3% of the sample lies in the top ten.

The chain joins TRBV5-1 to TRBJ1-5; the D region possibly corresponds to TRBD1 (6 bases align). The starting material was CD4+ or CD8+ T cells sorted from blood, obtained in a trial of the OX40 agonist ivuxolimab. This TCR was recovered from an adult with an advanced solid tumor such as melanoma, head and neck, liver or kidney cancer. In nucleotides, the sequence is TGCGCCAGCTCGCCGGGTCAGGGGACGAATCAGCCCCAGCATTTT. Its protein is CASSPGQGTNQPQHF. Extended through the reference TRBV5-1 and TRBJ1-5 proteins, this CDR3 yields the full variable domain: KAGVTQTPRYLIKTRGQQVTLSCSPISGHRSVSWYQQTPGQGLQFLFEYFSETQRNKGNFPGRFSGRQFSNSRSEMNVSTLELGDSALYLCASSPGQGTNQPQHFGDGTRLSIL.